These 24 T cell receptor beta chains share one sample of origin, sequenced in a study of blood T cell repertoires in COVID-19 (dated by TCRdb to between 2020 and 2021). To prepare the library, the immunoSEQ multiplex PCR assay was applied. Here the immuneACCESS table is served through TCRdb, limited to in-frame sequences with V and J called. Missing clones are a known gap in these copies; in checked studies unresolved V genes cover under half, and the rest lacks a known reason. In this sample the table shows some 200,000 clones, under 90% of which occur a single time. About 6% of the sample is in the top ten clones. What was sequenced was peripheral blood. The receptors here all came from an elderly man with acute or convalescent COVID-19.

V and J are TRBV27 and TRBJ2-7; TRBD2 might be the D (6 bases). The CDR3 consists of 12 residues. V lost 8 bases and J 6 bases, leaving 14 bases between the germline ends. Germline lookup yields CDR1 MNHEY and CDR2 SMNVEV (reference sequence). CDR3 region: CASRDFGSEQYF. In DNA, the CDR3 is TGTGCCAGCCGGGACTTCGGGAGCGAGCAGTACTTC.

This clone was counted a few times. The rearrangement links TRBV4-2 to TRBJ1-6, with a tentative D call TRBD1 (5 bases). The CDR3 loop spans 18 amino acids. The V gene lost 0 bases and the J gene lost 2 bases, with 14 bases spanning the gap. Germline lookup yields CDR1 LGHNA and CDR2 YNFKEQ. The CDR3 region is CASSQDAGGGTYNSPLHF. For the CDR3, the DNA is TGTGCCAGCAGCCAAGATGCTGGGGGGGGAACCTATAATTCACCCCTCCACTTT.

V usage is TRBV7-9 and J usage is TRBJ2-3; 7 positions match TRBD1. The V segment lost 10 bases and the J segment 1 base; nucleotides outside the gene matches: 11. The CDR3 extends over 15 amino acids. The germline V gene encodes CDR1 SEHNR and CDR2 FQNEAQ (reference sequence). In DNA, the CDR3 is TGTGCCACGAGCCCTGGGGACAGACGCACAGATACGCAGTATTTT. Protein product: CATSPGDRRTDTQYF.

This clone has just one count. V usage is TRBV9 and J usage is TRBJ2-1; 7 bases are a match to TRBD2. This CDR3 region has 15 residues. With 0 bases clipped from V and 4 bases from J, the junction kept 4 bases outside the gene matches. Germline V gene data show CDR1 as SGDLS and CDR2 as YYNGEE. The CDR3 bases are TGTGCCAGCAGCGTAGACAGCGGGATATACAATGAGCAGTTCTTC. Amino acid sequence: CASSVDSGIYNEQFF. The full variable domain, completed using reference TRBV9 and TRBJ2-1, is DSGVTQTPKHLITATGQRVTLRCSPRSGDLSVYWYQQSLDQGLQFLIQYYNGEERAKGNILERFSAQQFPDLHSELNLSSLELGDSALYFCASSVDSGIYNEQFFGPGTRLTVL.

This chain joins TRBV9 and TRBJ2-3, with D tentatively TRBD2 (5 bases). V lost 0 bases and J 4 bases, leaving 12 bases between the germline ends. There are 15 residues in the CDR3. Germline loops: CDR1 SGDLS, CDR2 YYNGEE. The CDR3, as DNA: TGTGCCAGCAGCGTAGGAGGGAGTTTGGCAGATACGCAGTATTTT. It translates to CASSVGGSLADTQYF.

DNA for the CDR3: TGTGCCAGCAGATCGGAGCGGGGACCTAGCACAGATACGCAGTATTTT. This gives the protein CASRSERGPSTDTQYF. The chain couples TRBV27 to TRBJ2-3; 7 nucleotides line up with TRBD2. CDR1 and CDR2 (germline): MNHEY, SMNVEV (reference sequence). There are 16 residues in the CDR3. V lost 6 bases and J lost 0; bases outside the gene matches: 9.

This chain links TRBV24-1 with TRBJ1-1; D is unresolved. The CDR3 loop spans 13 amino acids. Germline loops: CDR1 KGHDR, CDR2 SFDVKD. The germline V and J ends were trimmed by 5 bases and 3 bases, with 9 bases remaining between them. Here the CDR3 DNA reads TGTGCCACCAGTGCCCAGGCCTACACTGAAGCTTTCTTT. Its translation: CATSAQAYTEAFF.

This chain uses TRBV19 with TRBJ1-3; D not certain. Germline CDR1 and CDR2: LNHDA and SQIVND (reference sequence). Trimming took 4 bases from V and 0 from J, leaving 13 bases between them. This CDR3 has 16 residues. The CDR3 DNA sequence: TGTGCCAGTAGTACGGGGTTTGAGAACTCTGGAAACACCATATATTTT. Translated, it gives CASSTGFENSGNTIYF.

The rearrangement uses TRBV7-2 and TRBJ2-5, with 8 bases fitting TRBD1. CDR3 length: 12 residues. The ends lost 6 bases at V and 4 bases at J; junction bases unmatched: 1. Germline-derived CDR1 and CDR2 are SGHTA and FQGNSA. The CDR3 sequence: CASRGQGETQYF. DNA of the CDR3: TGTGCCAGCAGAGGACAGGGAGAGACCCAGTACTTC.

A note on this clone: One junction end disagrees with the germline gene, perhaps due to a read error. This chain connects TRBV7-7 to TRBJ2-2, with 7 bases identical to TRBD1. The CDR3 is 16 residues long. The germline V gene encodes CDR1 SSHAT and CDR2 FNYEAQ (reference sequence). The CDR3 DNA sequence: TGTGCTAGCAGCGAAAGGGACAGAAGCAACACCGGGGAGCTGTTTTTT. It is translated as CASSERDRSNTGELFF.

This clone came up once. The chain employs TRBV21-1 and TRBJ1-6; the D segment call TRBD1 is taken from the table without a DNA check. TRBV21-1 represents a pseudogene. The CDR3 covers 15 residues. DNA for the CDR3: TGTGCCAGCAGCCCCTATCGGACAGGGCATTCACCCCTCCACTTT. This encodes CASSPYRTGHSPLHF.

This chain joins TRBV4-1 and TRBJ2-1; perhaps TRBD2 as D (5 bases). V was clipped by 4 bases and J by 0 bases, with 16 bases between them. The CDR3 loop spans 17 amino acids. The germline CDR1 and CDR2 sequences are MGHRA and YSYEKL. The CDR3 DNA follows: TGCGCCAGCAGCCGGGTACTCGAAACTAGCTCCTACAATGAGCAGTTCTTC. Translating gives CASSRVLETSSYNEQFF.

In its sample, this clone was seen once. The sample contains more than one DNA sequence encoding this CDR3. The chain is built from TRBV28 and TRBJ1-2; a possible D gene is TRBD1 (6 bases). In germline, CDR1 is MDHEN, CDR2 SYDVKM. There are 13 residues in the CDR3. The germline V and J ends were trimmed by 5 bases and 4 bases, with 11 bases remaining between them. The DNA for the CDR3 is TGTGCCAGCAGTCCCGACAGGAGCTATGGCTACACCTTC. As protein: CASSPDRSYGYTF.

This chain uses TRBV10-3 with TRBJ2-7; TRBD1 matches at 7 bases. V was clipped by 3 bases and J by 1 base; unmatched bases: 6. The CDR3 runs to 15 residues. Germline assignment: CDR1 ENHRY and CDR2 SYGVKD. The CDR3: CAISDPGGGSYEQYV. The CDR3 bases are TGTGCCATCAGTGACCCAGGGGGTGGGTCCTACGAGCAGTACGTC.

The V gene is TRBV6-5, the J gene TRBJ2-7; unclear D gene. Trimming cost V 8 bases and J 3 bases, with 8 bases left between them. This CDR3 spans 11 amino acids. Germline V gene lookup returns CDR1 MNHEY and CDR2 SVGAGI. The CDR3 here is CASVEVYEQYV. CDR3 in DNA: TGTGCCAGCGTCGAGGTCTACGAGCAGTACGTC.

The chain is built from TRBV6-5 and TRBJ2-3; 7 bases line up with TRBD2. The ends lost 2 bases at V and 3 bases at J; junction bases unmatched: 2. CDR3 length equals 14 residues. Germline assignment: CDR1 MNHEY and CDR2 SVGAGI. The CDR3 nucleotides read TGTGCCAGCAGTTACCGACTAGCAACAGATACGCAGTATTTT. Its translation: CASSYRLATDTQYF.

The chain couples TRBV14 to TRBJ2-3; no reliable D call. This CDR3 comprises 15 residues. Per germline, CDR1 SGHDN and CDR2 FVKESK. V was shortened by 1 base and J by 4 bases, with 12 bases between the two germline ends. CDR3 in DNA: TGTGCCAGCAGCCAAGGTCCCCTAGGCGCAGATACGCAGTATTTT. It yields the protein CASSQGPLGADTQYF. The full variable domain, with the rest looked up from reference TRBV14 and TRBJ2-3, is EAGVTQFPSHSVIEKGQTVTLRCDPISGHDNLYWYRRVMGKEIKFLLHFVKESKQDESGMPNNRFLAERTGGTYSTLKVQPAELEDSGVYFCASSQGPLGADTQYFGPGTRLTVL.

The chain joins TRBV6-5 to TRBJ2-1, with unresolved D. Germline V gene sequence: CDR1 MNHEY, CDR2 SVGAGI. Trimming took 2 bases from V and 0 from J, leaving 11 bases between them. There are 16 residues in the CDR3. The CDR3 nucleotides read TGTGCCAGCAGTTACGGAGAGCCGGGCTCCTACAATGAGCAGTTCTTC. Translating it yields CASSYGEPGSYNEQFF.

The rearrangement uses TRBV28 and TRBJ2-5; 10 nucleotides align to TRBD2. This CDR3 has 19 residues. Germline CDR1 is MDHEN and CDR2 is SYDVKM. The V and J ends lost 5 bases and 5 bases, in that order; junction bases with no gene match: 20. This CDR3 is CASSPLKGSGRPPGETQYF. In nucleotides, the CDR3 is TGTGCCAGCAGTCCCCTAAAGGGTAGCGGGAGGCCGCCAGGGGAGACCCAGTACTTC.

The CDR3 nucleotides read TGCGCCAGCAGCCAAGATGTAGGCCCGAGACCTCGGACTAGCGGGAGAGGGTATGAGCAGTTCTTC. This gives the protein CASSQDVGPRPRTSGRGYEQFF. This chain uses TRBV4-3 with TRBJ2-1, with 13 bases lining up with TRBD2. With V trimmed by 0 bases and J by 8 bases, 22 bases remained unmatched. This CDR3 spans 22 amino acids. Germline V CDR1 and CDR2: LGHNA, YSLEER.

The chain joins TRBV19 to TRBJ2-2; 8 bases are a match to TRBD2. This CDR3 has 13 residues. Per germline, CDR1 LNHDA and CDR2 SQIVND (reference sequence). V shed 10 bases and J 2 bases; nucleotides not matched to a gene: 3. The CDR3: CATGGINTGELFF. The CDR3 coding sequence is TGTGCCACGGGAGGGATAAACACCGGGGAGCTGTTTTTT.

The gene calls are TRBV21-1 and TRBJ1-3; the table calls TRBD1, which could not be checked here. TRBV21-1 counts as a pseudogene. This CDR3 has 14 amino acids. As DNA, the CDR3 is TGTGCCAGCAGCAAAGAGGGGCCAGGAAACACCATATATTTT. This codes for CASSKEGPGNTIYF.

The chain carries TRBV4-3 and TRBJ1-2, with a tentative D call TRBD1 (5 bases). The germline CDR1 and CDR2 sequences are LGHNA and YSLEER. The CDR3 covers 13 residues. V gave up 0 bases and J gave up 3 bases, with 5 bases separating them. The CDR3: CASSQDRDYGYTF. Here the CDR3 DNA reads TGCGCCAGCAGCCAAGACAGGGACTATGGCTACACCTTC.

The V call is TRBV19, the J call TRBJ1-4; weak D call: TRBD1 (6 bases). V lost 6 bases and J 0 bases, leaving 20 bases between the germline ends. The CDR3 consists of 18 residues. Germline V gives CDR1 LNHDA, CDR2 SQIVND (reference sequence). The CDR3 coding sequence is TGTGCCAGTAGACGGGACACCTGGACCGTAGCAACTAATGAAAAACTGTTTTTT. This translates into CASRRDTWTVATNEKLFF.